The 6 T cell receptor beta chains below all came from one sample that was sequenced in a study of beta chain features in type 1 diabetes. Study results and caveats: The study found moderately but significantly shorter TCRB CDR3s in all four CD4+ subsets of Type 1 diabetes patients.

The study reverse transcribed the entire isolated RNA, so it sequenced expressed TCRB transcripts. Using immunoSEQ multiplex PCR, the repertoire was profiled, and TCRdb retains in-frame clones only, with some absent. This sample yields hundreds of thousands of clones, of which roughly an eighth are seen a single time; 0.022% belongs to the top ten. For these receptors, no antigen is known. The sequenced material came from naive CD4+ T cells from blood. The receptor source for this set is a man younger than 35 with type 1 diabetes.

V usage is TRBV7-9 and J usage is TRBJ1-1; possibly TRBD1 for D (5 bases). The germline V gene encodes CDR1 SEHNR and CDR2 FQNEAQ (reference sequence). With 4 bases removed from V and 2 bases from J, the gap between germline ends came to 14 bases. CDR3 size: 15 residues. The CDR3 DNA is TGTGCCAGCAGCTCCCACAGGACTTCTAACACTGAAGCTTTCTTT. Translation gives CASSSHRTSNTEAFF.

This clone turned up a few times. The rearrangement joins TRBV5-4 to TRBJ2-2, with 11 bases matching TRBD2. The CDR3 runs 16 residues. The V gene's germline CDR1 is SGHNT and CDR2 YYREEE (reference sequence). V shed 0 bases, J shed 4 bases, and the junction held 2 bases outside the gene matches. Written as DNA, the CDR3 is TGTGCCAGCAGCTTGGAACTAGCGGGGGCCACCGGGGAGCTGTTTTTT. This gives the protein CASSLELAGATGELFF.

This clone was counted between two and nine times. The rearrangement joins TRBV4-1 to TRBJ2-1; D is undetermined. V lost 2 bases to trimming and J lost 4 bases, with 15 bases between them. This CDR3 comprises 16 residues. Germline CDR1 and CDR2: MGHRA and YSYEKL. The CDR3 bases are TGCGCCAGCAGCCAACCCCCGCCCGACGGATACAATGAGCAGTTCTTC. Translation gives CASSQPPPDGYNEQFF.

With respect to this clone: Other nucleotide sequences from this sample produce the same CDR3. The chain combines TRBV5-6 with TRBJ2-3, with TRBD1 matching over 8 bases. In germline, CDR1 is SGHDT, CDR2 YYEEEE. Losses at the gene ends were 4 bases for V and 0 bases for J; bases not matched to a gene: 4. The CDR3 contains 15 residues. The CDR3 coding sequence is TGTGCCAGCAGCCCCGGGACAGGTAGCACAGATACGCAGTATTTT. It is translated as CASSPGTGSTDTQYF.

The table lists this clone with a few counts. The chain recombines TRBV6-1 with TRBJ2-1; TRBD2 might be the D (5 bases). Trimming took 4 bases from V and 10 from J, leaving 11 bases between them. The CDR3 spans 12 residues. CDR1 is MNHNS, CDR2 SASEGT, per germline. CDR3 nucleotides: TGTGCCAGCAGTGGCAGCGAGGGAGAGCAGTTCTTC. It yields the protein CASSGSEGEQFF.

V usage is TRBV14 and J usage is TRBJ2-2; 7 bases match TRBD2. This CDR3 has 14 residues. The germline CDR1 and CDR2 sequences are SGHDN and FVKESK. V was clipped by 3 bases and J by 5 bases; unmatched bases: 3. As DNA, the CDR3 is TGTGCCAGCAGCCACCAGGGAGGGACCGGGGAGCTGTTTTTT. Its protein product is CASSHQGGTGELFF.